The rows below give T cell receptor beta chains drawn from one sample of a study of blood T cell dynamics during melanoma immunotherapy. Generated by immunoSEQ multiplex PCR, the TCRdb table keeps only in-frame clones and is missing some. The table shows around 10,000 clones, with approximately 87% occurring only once. The sample here was blood, taken from a patient treated with checkpoint blockade. Every receptor here comes from a human donor with melanoma. CDR3s include the opening cysteine and the closing phenylalanine or tryptophan. The order of the fields is V gene, J gene, D gene, clone size, CDR3 protein, CDR3 DNA. D genes are given only for firm matches. Clone size is given for some rows only: seen once, a few or many times, or a class if the clone is expanded.

TRBV25-1	TRBJ2-5	TRBD1	.	CASSDTATGKETQYF	TGTGCCAGCAGTGATACCGCGACAGGGAAAGAGACCCAGTACTTC
TRBV15	TRBJ2-2	.	.	CATSTGTGELFF	TGTGCCACCAGCACTGGCACCGGGGAGCTGTTTTTT
TRBV7-3	TRBJ2-3	.	.	CASGQGLSGGSSTDTQYF	TGTGCCAGCGGCCAGGGTCTTAGCGGTGGGTCTAGCACAGATACGCAGTATTTT
TRBV6-5	TRBJ2-5	.	.	CASSYGETQYF	TGTGCCAGCAGTTATGGTGAGACCCAGTACTTC
TRBV7-9	TRBJ1-2	TRBD1	.	CASSRFDRAYGYTF	TGTGCCAGCAGCCGATTCGACAGGGCTTATGGCTACACCTTC
TRBV2	TRBJ1-5	.	few	CASRTDSNQPQHF	TGTGCCAGCAGGACAGATAGCAATCAGCCCCAGCATTTT
TRBV5-5	TRBJ1-1	TRBD1	.	CASSGVTGSITEAFF	TGTGCCAGCAGCGGAGTGACAGGGAGCATCACTGAAGCTTTCTTT
TRBV28	TRBJ2-1	TRBD2	.	CASSFIAGGYNEQFF	TGTGCCAGCAGTTTCATAGCGGGGGGTTACAATGAGCAGTTCTTC
TRBV21-1	TRBJ1-5	.	few	CASSPKPQLDSLGCNQPQHF	TGTGCCAGCAGCCCAAAACCACAGTTGGACAGCTTAGGTTGCAATCAGCCCCAGCATTTT
TRBV27	TRBJ1-2	.	.	CASRSSANYGYTF	TGTGCCAGCAGGTCGTCTGCTAACTATGGCTACACCTTC
TRBV7-8	TRBJ2-1	TRBD2	.	CASSTSGLAGGASSEQFF	TGTGCCAGCAGCACCAGCGGACTAGCGGGAGGGGCCAGTAGTGAGCAGTTCTTC
TRBV6-4	TRBJ2-2	TRBD1	.	CASSDRGLGTGELFF	TGTGCCAGCAGCGACAGGGGGCTCGGCACCGGGGAGCTGTTTTTT
TRBV11-2	TRBJ1-1	.	.	CASSLDEGHHIMNTEAFF	TGTGCCAGCAGCTTAGATGAGGGCCACCACATTATGAACACTGAAGCTTTCTTT
TRBV6-5	TRBJ2-2	.	.	CASSYSGTVPTGELFF	TGTGCCAGCAGTTACTCGGGTACAGTGCCAACGGGGGAGCTGTTTTTT
TRBV2	TRBJ2-7	.	.	CASSPGLPSEQWF	TGTGCCAGCAGCCCCGGGCTACCTAGCGAACAGTGGTTC
TRBV28	TRBJ2-3	.	.	CASSFLDTQYF	TGTGCCAGCAGTTTCCTAGATACGCAGTATTTT
TRBV6-1	TRBJ2-5	.	.	CASSEWLSTYQETQYF	TGTGCCAGCAGTGAATGGCTATCCACGTACCAAGAGACCCAGTACTTC
TRBV9	TRBJ1-1	.	.	CASSPRFAGDNTEAFF	TGTGCCAGCAGCCCGAGGTTCGCAGGGGACAACACTGAAGCTTTCTTT
TRBV15	TRBJ2-1	TRBD2	.	CATSRDPPTSGRRNEQFF	TGTGCCACCAGCAGAGATCCACCAACTAGCGGGAGAAGGAATGAGCAGTTCTTC
TRBV6-1	TRBJ1-2	.	.	CASSPARFYGYTF	TGTGCCAGCAGCCCGGCCAGATTCTATGGCTACACCTTC
TRBV5-1	TRBJ1-4	.	few	CASSLGESNEKLFF	TGCGCCAGCAGCTTGGGAGAGTCTAATGAAAAACTGTTTTTT
TRBV4-3	TRBJ1-2	.	.	CASSHPRGGDGYTF	TGCGCCAGCAGCCATCCTCGGGGGGGGGATGGCTACACCTTC
TRBV6-1	TRBJ2-5	TRBD1	.	CASSGYRGSFGETQYF	TGTGCCAGCAGTGGGTACAGGGGGTCGTTCGGAGAGACCCAGTACTTC
TRBV2	TRBJ2-7	.	.	CASRGDSYEQYF	TGTGCCAGCAGGGGGGACTCCTACGAGCAGTACTTC
TRBV9	TRBJ2-1	.	.	CASGTGASYNEQFF	TGTGCCAGCGGGACGGGAGCCTCCTACAATGAGCAGTTCTTC
TRBV7-2	TRBJ2-1	.	.	CASSSQGRDEQFF	TGTGCCAGCAGCTCACAGGGTCGGGATGAGCAGTTCTTC
TRBV27	TRBJ1-5	.	.	CASSPFGRGFGNQPQHF	TGTGCCAGCAGCCCTTTTGGGAGGGGATTTGGCAATCAGCCCCAGCATTTT
TRBV28	TRBJ1-1	.	.	CASSFSPGGVNTEAFF	TGTGCCAGCAGTTTCTCTCCCGGGGGCGTTAACACTGAAGCTTTCTTT
TRBV11-3	TRBJ2-1	TRBD2	.	CASSLSGTSREQFF	TGTGCCAGCAGTTTGAGCGGGACCTCCCGGGAGCAGTTCTTC
TRBV4-1	TRBJ2-6	TRBD1	.	CASSRRQGASGANVLTF	TGCGCCAGCAGCCGCCGACAGGGGGCTTCTGGGGCCAACGTCCTGACTTTC
TRBV29-1	TRBJ1-1	.	.	CSVEEGVGTEAFF	TGCAGCGTTGAAGAGGGGGTGGGCACTGAAGCTTTCTTT
TRBV19	TRBJ2-1	.	.	CASSIRDGTYNEQFF	TGTGCCAGTAGTATCCGGGACGGGACCTACAATGAGCAGTTCTTC
TRBV7-2	TRBJ2-2	.	.	CASSLVTGSGELFF	TGTGCCAGCAGCTTAGTCACGGGATCCGGGGAGCTGTTTTTT
TRBV28	TRBJ2-5	TRBD1	.	CASSPRPQTGSDRTQYF	TGTGCCAGCAGTCCCCGCCCCCAGACAGGGAGTGATCGGACCCAGTACTTC
TRBV21-1	TRBJ1-5	.	.	CASSKERQGASNQPQHF	TGTGCCAGCAGCAAAGAAAGACAGGGGGCAAGCAATCAGCCCCAGCATTTT
TRBV7-8	TRBJ1-4	TRBD1	once	CASSLRRGTVLEKLFF	TGTGCCAGCAGCTTACGAAGGGGGACAGTACTAGAAAAACTGTTTTTT
TRBV6-5	TRBJ2-1	TRBD1	.	CASSTDRGSYNEQFF	TGTGCCAGCAGTACCGACAGGGGATCCTACAATGAGCAGTTCTTC
TRBV18	TRBJ2-1	.	.	CASSPGNGYNEQFF	TGTGCCAGCTCACCAGGGAACGGCTACAATGAGCAGTTCTTC
TRBV7-8	TRBJ1-2	.	.	CASSLGQGGDGYTF	TGTGCCAGCAGCTTAGGGCAGGGCGGGGATGGCTACACCTTC
TRBV7-6	TRBJ1-5	.	.	CASSLAGDNQPQHF	TGTGCCAGCAGCTTAGCTGGGGACAATCAGCCCCAGCATTTT
TRBV6-5	TRBJ1-1	TRBD1	.	CASSSTGKTEAFF	TGTGCCAGCAGTTCGACAGGGAAAACTGAAGCTTTCTTT